These 27 T cell receptor beta chains share one sample of origin, sequenced in a study of shared clonotypes between healthy human individuals. Clones were read by immunoSEQ multiplex PCR, and TCRdb kept only the in-frame ones, dropping some. The data show more than 2 million clones, about 94% seen once. The specimen sequenced was naive CD4+ T cells sorted from blood. Subset described: CD45RA+ positively selected. The origin of the receptors is a man aged 18 to 30 in good health.

The DNA of the CDR3 is TGTGCCAGCAGCTTGGGACAGTCTCTTGCAACTAATGAAAAACTGTTTTTT. Its translation is CASSLGQSLATNEKLFF. The chain carries TRBV7-9 and TRBJ1-4; 7 bases are a match to TRBD1. J lost 0 bases, V lost 3 bases, and 7 bases had no gene match. CDR1 is SEHNR, CDR2 FQNEAQ, per germline (reference sequence). CDR3 length: 17 residues.

As for this clone: The same CDR3 is also encoded by other DNA sequences in this sample. The rearrangement links TRBV10-1 to TRBJ2-3; 8 bases are a match to TRBD1. Germline loops: CDR1 WNHNN, CDR2 SYGVQD (reference sequence). The CDR3 loop spans 15 amino acids. Trimming removed 5 bases from V and 3 bases from J; junction bases left unmatched: 7. CDR3 nucleotide sequence: TGCGCCAGCAGTTCCGGGACAGGTGGAACAGATACGCAGTATTTT. It yields the protein CASSSGTGGTDTQYF.

The V gene is TRBV28, the J gene TRBJ2-7; 9 nucleotides line up with TRBD1. J was trimmed by 6 bases and V by 7 bases; bases with no gene match: 10. The CDR3 extends over 14 amino acids. The germline gives CDR1 MDHEN, CDR2 SYDVKM. The CDR3 region is CASTTGTGNLEQYF. DNA for the CDR3: TGTGCCAGCACAACCGGGACAGGGAACCTCGAGCAGTACTTC. Based on the CDR3 plus reference TRBV28 and TRBJ2-7, the full variable domain is DVKVTQSSRYLVKRTGEKVFLECVQDMDHENMFWYRQDPGLGLRLIYFSYDVKMKEKGDIPEGYSVSREKKERFSLILESASTNQTSMYLCASTTGTGNLEQYFGPGTRLTVT.

The chain combines TRBV6-5 with TRBJ2-1, with 9 bases matching TRBD1. Germline V lookup: CDR1 MNHEY, CDR2 SVGAGI. The CDR3 has 13 residues. The J segment lost 8 bases and the V segment lost 5 bases, leaving 4 bases of the junction unmatched. The CDR3 coding sequence is TGTGCCAGCAGTCGGACAGGGGAGCATGAGCAGTTCTTC. Translation: CASSRTGEHEQFF.

The V call is TRBV7-3, the J call TRBJ2-6; D remains unclear. CDR3 length equals 17 residues. The germline V gene encodes CDR1 SGHTA and CDR2 FQGTGA. V was clipped by 0 bases and J by 2 bases, with 11 bases between them. The CDR3 region has the DNA TGTGCCAGCAGCTTAACCCCGGGCTCTGCTGGGGCCAACGTCCTGACTTTC. Its protein product is CASSLTPGSAGANVLTF.

The rearrangement links TRBV5-6 to TRBJ1-1; D is ambiguous. CDR1 and CDR2 (germline): SGHDT, YYEEEE. The V end was cut by 1 base, the J end by 4 bases, with 8 bases between. The CDR3 is 13 amino acids. The CDR3 nucleotides read TGTGCCAGCAGCTTGCTGGAGAGCACTGAAGCTTTCTTT. This sequence encodes CASSLLESTEAFF.

The rearrangement uses TRBV21-1 and TRBJ2-6; the D call TRBD1 from the table was never checked on the DNA. TRBV21-1 is designated a pseudogene. This CDR3 spans 16 amino acids. The CDR3 protein is CASSSPTGPGANVLTF. The CDR3 nucleotides read TGTGCCAGCAGCAGCCCGACAGGGCCTGGGGCCAACGTCCTGACTTTC.

The rearrangement links TRBV2 to TRBJ2-3; the match to TRBD1 covers 11 bases. CDR3 length equals 14 residues. V gave up 5 bases and J gave up 6 bases; unmatched junction bases: 4. Germline assignment: CDR1 SNHLY and CDR2 FYNNEI. The CDR3 nucleotides read TGTGCCAGCAGTAGGGGACAGGGGGTCGATACGCAGTATTTT. Encoded protein: CASSRGQGVDTQYF.

The chain couples TRBV13 to TRBJ1-2; D call uncertain. Trimming left V 5 bases short and J 1 base short, with 17 bases between. Germline V gives CDR1 PRHDT, CDR2 FYEKMQ (reference sequence). The CDR3 is 16 residues long. The CDR3 reads CASSDYGKTDNYGYTF. In nucleotides, the CDR3 is TGTGCCAGCAGCGACTATGGGAAAACTGATAACTATGGCTACACCTTC.

The CDR3 reads CASSFDRSYEQYF. CDR3 DNA sequence: TGTGCCAGCAGCTTCGACAGAAGCTACGAGCAGTACTTC. The chain has TRBV5-6 and TRBJ2-7, with D possibly TRBD1 on 5 matching bases. In germline, CDR1 is SGHDT, CDR2 YYEEEE. V gave up 2 bases and J gave up 3 bases, with 9 bases separating them. The CDR3 runs to 13 residues. Combining the CDR3 with reference TRBV5-6 and TRBJ2-7 gives the whole variable domain DAGVTQSPTHLIKTRGQQVTLRCSPKSGHDTVSWYQQALGQGPQFIFQYYEEEERQRGNFPDRFSGHQFPNYSSELNVNALLLGDSALYLCASSFDRSYEQYFGPGTRLTVT.

The V gene is TRBV28, the J gene TRBJ1-2, with D hard to call. The CDR3 extends over 11 amino acids. V was cut by 7 bases and J by 4 bases, with 7 bases left in between. CDR1 MDHEN and CDR2 SYDVKM come from the germline V gene. In nucleotides, the CDR3 is TGTGCCAGCAATGAGGGCTATGGCTACACCTTC. This sequence encodes CASNEGYGYTF.

V gene TRBV30 combines with J gene TRBJ2-1; 10 nucleotides agree with TRBD2. V shed 0 bases, J shed 4 bases, and the junction held 6 bases outside the gene matches. Looked up from germline, CDR1 is GTSNPN and CDR2 is SVGIG (reference sequence). The length of the CDR3 is 16 residues. The CDR3 bases are TGTGCCTGGAGTGTACGCGGGACTAGCGCTTACAATGAGCAGTTCTTC. Amino acid sequence: CAWSVRGTSAYNEQFF.

The chain has TRBV4-3 and TRBJ2-3; TRBD2 matches 7 bases. The CDR3 runs to 12 residues. CDR1 and CDR2 from the germline V gene are LGHNA and YSLEER. V dropped 4 bases and J dropped 10; count of bases not matched to a gene: 5. As DNA, the CDR3 is TGCGCCAGCAGCCCTCGGGGAGGGTCGCAGTATTTT. This gives the protein CASSPRGGSQYF.

This clone was counted between two and nine times. The J gene is TRBJ2-4, the V gene TRBV30; no clear D. Trimming cost V 3 bases and J 6 bases, with 15 bases left between them. This CDR3 spans 14 amino acids. Germline lookup yields CDR1 GTSNPN and CDR2 SVGIG (reference sequence). The CDR3 region is CAWSPVSLGNIQYF. DNA of the CDR3: TGTGCCTGGAGCCCCGTTTCCCTGGGAAACATTCAGTACTTC.

The gene calls are TRBV5-1 and TRBJ2-7, with no clear D. The CDR3 loop spans 11 amino acids. The V gene lost 3 bases and the J gene lost 5 bases, with 6 bases spanning the gap. Germline values: CDR1 SGHRS, CDR2 YFSETQ. This CDR3 is CASSSANEQYF. The CDR3 DNA is TGCGCCAGCAGCTCAGCTAACGAGCAGTACTTC.

This clone occurred once. This rearrangement joins TRBV10-3 to TRBJ1-1; D unclear. The CDR3 is 14 residues long. With 10 bases removed from V and 1 base from J, the gap between germline ends came to 16 bases. CDR1 and CDR2 from the germline V gene are ENHRY and SYGVKD. CDR3 in DNA: TGTGCCACACAGATTAGCCGGGGGAACACTGAAGCTTTCTTT. Residues: CATQISRGNTEAFF.

This clone was recorded once. The chain couples TRBV6-1 to TRBJ2-1; D is unresolved. Trimming shortened V by 6 bases and J by 6 bases, and 3 bases separated the two germline ends. This CDR3 contains 10 residues. Germline CDR1 MNHNS, CDR2 SASEGT. As DNA, the CDR3 is TGTGCCAGCAGGGTCAATGAGCAGTTCTTC. Residues: CASRVNEQFF.

The chain uses TRBV6-6 and TRBJ1-2, with 12 bases fitting TRBD1. Germline CDR1 reads MNHNY; CDR2 reads SVGAGI (reference sequence). J lost 6 bases, V lost 2 bases, and 4 bases had no gene match. The CDR3 is 15 amino acids. DNA of the CDR3: TGTGCCAGCAGTTACCCTGGGACAGGGGGCGATGGCTACACCTTC. Its protein is CASSYPGTGGDGYTF.

The V and J genes are TRBV7-3 and TRBJ2-1; 9 nucleotides line up with TRBD1. Germline trimming cut 5 bases from V and 7 bases from J; bases unmatched to any gene: 12. Germline V lookup: CDR1 SGHTA, CDR2 FQGTGA. This CDR3 contains 16 residues. CDR3 residues: CASSPHTGGIGNEQFF. The CDR3 coding sequence is TGTGCCAGCAGCCCTCACACAGGGGGCATAGGGAATGAGCAGTTCTTC.

The V gene is TRBV6-5, the J gene TRBJ1-4; no clear D gene. The CDR3 consists of 11 residues. CDR1 is MNHEY, CDR2 SVGAGI, per germline. CDR3 bases: TGTGCGGTGGGGTTGGGCGAAAAACTGTTTTTT. It is translated as CAVGLGEKLFF.

The chain is built from TRBV5-1 and TRBJ2-1, with a tentative D call TRBD2 (6 bases). This CDR3 has 12 residues. Germline loops: CDR1 SGHRS, CDR2 YFSETQ. V was clipped by 4 bases and J by 10 bases, with 12 bases between them. CDR3 loop: CASSQDTSEQFF. The CDR3 DNA reads as TGCGCCAGCAGCCAAGACACTAGCGAGCAGTTCTTC.

The chain has TRBV28 and TRBJ2-6; TRBD1 might be the D (6 bases). The CDR3 spans 15 residues. CDR1 is MDHEN and CDR2 is SYDVKM in the germline V gene. With 6 bases removed from V and 4 bases from J, the gap between germline ends came to 13 bases. CDR3 amino acids: CASSPYRAGANVLTF. Here the CDR3 DNA reads TGTGCCAGCAGCCCCTACAGGGCCGGGGCCAACGTCCTGACTTTC. The whole variable domain, filled in from reference TRBV28 and TRBJ2-6, reads DVKVTQSSRYLVKRTGEKVFLECVQDMDHENMFWYRQDPGLGLRLIYFSYDVKMKEKGDIPEGYSVSREKKERFSLILESASTNQTSMYLCASSPYRAGANVLTFGAGSRLTVL.

The J gene is TRBJ2-2, the V gene TRBV2; maybe TRBD2 (6 bases). CDR1 is SNHLY, CDR2 FYNNEI, per germline. This CDR3 is 15 amino acids long. V was trimmed by 8 bases and J by 5 bases, leaving 18 bases between them. CDR3 nucleotides: TGTGCCAGCGTCTCTTCTAGCGCTGTAACCGGGGAGCTGTTTTTT. Protein sequence: CASVSSSAVTGELFF.

CDR3 sequence reads: CASSDSGRPAYSTEAFF. The CDR3 DNA reads as TGTGCCAGCAGTGACTCAGGTCGCCCCGCGTATAGCACTGAAGCTTTCTTT. This chain joins TRBV6-4 and TRBJ1-1, with D hard to call. Germline values: CDR1 MRHNA, CDR2 SNTAGT. There are 17 residues in the CDR3. V was pared by 0 bases and J by 4 bases, with 18 bases between.

The V call is TRBV7-9, the J call TRBJ2-1; TRBD2 aligns across 10 bases. This CDR3 is 18 amino acids long. Germline values: CDR1 SEHNR, CDR2 FQNEAQ (reference sequence). The J segment lost 7 bases and the V segment lost 3 bases, leaving 15 bases of the junction unmatched. Here the CDR3 reads CASSFIAPKRGGPNEQFF. Written as DNA, the CDR3 is TGTGCCAGCAGCTTTATTGCCCCCAAGCGGGGGGGCCCGAATGAGCAGTTCTTC.

This clone appeared a single time. V gene TRBV7-9 combines with J gene TRBJ2-1; 13 bases agree with TRBD2. Per the germline V gene, CDR1 is SEHNR and CDR2 is FQNEAQ (reference sequence). The CDR3 has 18 amino acids. The V segment lost 7 bases and the J segment 1 base; nucleotides outside the gene matches: 10. CDR3 sequence reads: CASTRGTSGRASYNEQFF. CDR3 sequence (DNA): TGTGCCAGCACCCGAGGAACTAGCGGGAGGGCTTCCTACAATGAGCAGTTCTTC.

The rearrangement uses TRBV30 and TRBJ2-5; TRBD2 matches 7 bases. The germline V gene has CDR1 GTSNPN and CDR2 SVGIG (reference sequence). After removal of 3 bases from V and 3 bases from J, the junction contained 4 bases not matched to a gene. The CDR3 sequence is 13 residues long. CDR3 coding DNA: TGTGCCTGGAGCGCGGGAGTGAAAGAGACCCAGTACTTC. Protein product: CAWSAGVKETQYF.